This T cell receptor (beta chain) was captured in a study of blood T cell repertoires in COVID-19. Study in general: From the United States, Italy and Spain came samples of acute and convalescent COVID-19. Sources were T cells, B-cell-depleted T cells, or PBMCs; the material itself was cDNA or gDNA.

In the original analysis: Using reference gene primer amplification, nucleated cell counts were estimated. Libraries were prepared by immunoSEQ multiplex PCR; TCRdb keeps only in-frame clonotypes and omits some of them. From that table come the V and J calls and clone size; the DNA was used to work out D and trimming. The repertoire holds fewer than 70,000 clones, with around 78% as singletons. This CDR3 has 17 amino acids. V lost 0 bases, J lost 9 bases, and 22 bases lay in between. Per the germline V gene, CDR1 is SGHNT and CDR2 is YYREEE (reference sequence). The chain recombines TRBV5-4 with TRBJ2-1; TRBD1 is a possible D gene (6 bases). This clonotype originated in a human donor in a cohort sampled during active COVID-19. Material for sequencing was peripheral blood. CDR3 sequence: CASSLVLAGDGVGEQFF. The CDR3 coding sequence is TGTGCCAGCAGCTTGGTTCTAGCAGGGGATGGTGTTGGTGAGCAGTTCTTC.